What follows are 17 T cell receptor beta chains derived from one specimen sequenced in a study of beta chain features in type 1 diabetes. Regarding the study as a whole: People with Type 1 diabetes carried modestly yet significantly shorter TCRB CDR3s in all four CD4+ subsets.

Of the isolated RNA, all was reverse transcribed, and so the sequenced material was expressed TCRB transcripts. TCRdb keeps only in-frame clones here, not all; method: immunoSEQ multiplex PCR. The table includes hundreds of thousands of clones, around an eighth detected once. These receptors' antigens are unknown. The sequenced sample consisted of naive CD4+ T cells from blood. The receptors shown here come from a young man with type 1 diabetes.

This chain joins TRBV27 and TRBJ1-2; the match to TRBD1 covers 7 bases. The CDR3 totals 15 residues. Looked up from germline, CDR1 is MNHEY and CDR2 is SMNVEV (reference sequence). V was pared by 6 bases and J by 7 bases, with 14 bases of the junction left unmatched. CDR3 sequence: CASSQGRDRVAGYTF. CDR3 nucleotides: TGTGCCAGCAGCCAGGGCCGAGACAGGGTTGCTGGCTACACCTTC.

CDR3 loop: CAWSGVTNEKLFF. As DNA, the CDR3 is TGTGCCTGGTCCGGAGTAACTAATGAAAAACTGTTTTTT. The chain employs TRBV30 and TRBJ1-4, with D unclear. This CDR3 has 13 amino acids. Germline-derived CDR1 and CDR2 are GTSNPN and SVGIG (reference sequence). V was trimmed by 5 bases and J by 1 base, leaving 8 bases between them.

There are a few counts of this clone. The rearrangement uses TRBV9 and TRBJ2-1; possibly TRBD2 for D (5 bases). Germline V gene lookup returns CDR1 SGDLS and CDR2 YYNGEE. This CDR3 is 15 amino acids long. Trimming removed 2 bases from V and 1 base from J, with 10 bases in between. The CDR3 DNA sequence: TGTGCCAGCAGCGTTGAAGCGGATTCCTACAATGAGCAGTTCTTC. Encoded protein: CASSVEADSYNEQFF.

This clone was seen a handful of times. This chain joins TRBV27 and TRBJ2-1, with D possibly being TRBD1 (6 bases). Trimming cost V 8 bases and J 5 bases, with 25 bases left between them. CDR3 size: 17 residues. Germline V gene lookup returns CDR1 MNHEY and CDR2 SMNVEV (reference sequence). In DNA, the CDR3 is TGTGCCAGCCGTCCAGATGACAGGTTCCACACCAACAATGAGCAGTTCTTC. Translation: CASRPDDRFHTNNEQFF.

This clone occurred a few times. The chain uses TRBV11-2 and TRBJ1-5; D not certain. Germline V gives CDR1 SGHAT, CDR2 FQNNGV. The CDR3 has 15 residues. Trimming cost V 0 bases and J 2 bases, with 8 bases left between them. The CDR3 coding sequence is TGTGCCAGCAGCTTAGAAGGGAGAGGCAATCAGCCCCAGCATTTT. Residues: CASSLEGRGNQPQHF.

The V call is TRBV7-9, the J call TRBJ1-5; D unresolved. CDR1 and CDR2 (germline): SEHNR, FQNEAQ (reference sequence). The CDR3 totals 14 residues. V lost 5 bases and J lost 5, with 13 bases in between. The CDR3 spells CASSHGISYQPQHF. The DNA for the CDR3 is TGTGCCAGCAGCCACGGGATTTCGTATCAGCCCCAGCATTTT.

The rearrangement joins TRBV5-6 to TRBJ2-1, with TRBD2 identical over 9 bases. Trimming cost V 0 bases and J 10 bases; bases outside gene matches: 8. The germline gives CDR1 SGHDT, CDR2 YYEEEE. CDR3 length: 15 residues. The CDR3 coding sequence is TGTGCCAGCAGCTTGGATACGGCGGGGGGGCCCGAGCAGTTCTTC. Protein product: CASSLDTAGGPEQFF.

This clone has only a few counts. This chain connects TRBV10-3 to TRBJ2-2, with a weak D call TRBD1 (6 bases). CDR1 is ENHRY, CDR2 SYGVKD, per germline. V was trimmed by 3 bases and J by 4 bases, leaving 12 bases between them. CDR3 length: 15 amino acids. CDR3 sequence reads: CAISDLDRGTGELFF. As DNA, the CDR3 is TGTGCCATCAGTGATCTGGACAGAGGCACCGGGGAGCTGTTTTTT.

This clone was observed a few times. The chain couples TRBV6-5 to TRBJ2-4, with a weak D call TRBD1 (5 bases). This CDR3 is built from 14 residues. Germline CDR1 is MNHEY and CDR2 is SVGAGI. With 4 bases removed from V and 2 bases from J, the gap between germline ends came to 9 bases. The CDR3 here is CASSSQASKNIQYF. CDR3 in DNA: TGTGCCAGCAGTTCACAGGCGTCCAAAAACATTCAGTACTTC.

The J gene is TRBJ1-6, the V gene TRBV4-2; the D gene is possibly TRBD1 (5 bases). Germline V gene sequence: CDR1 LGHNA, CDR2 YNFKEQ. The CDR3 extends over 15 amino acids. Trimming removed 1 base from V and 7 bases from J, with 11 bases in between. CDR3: CASSQASRANSPLHF. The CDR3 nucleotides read TGTGCCAGCAGCCAAGCGTCCAGGGCCAATTCACCCCTCCACTTT.

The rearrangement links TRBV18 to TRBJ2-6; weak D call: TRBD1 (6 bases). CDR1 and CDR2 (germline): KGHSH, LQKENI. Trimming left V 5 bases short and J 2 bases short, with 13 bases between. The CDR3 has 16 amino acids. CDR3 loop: CASSSLTGTGANVLTF. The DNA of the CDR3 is TGTGCCAGCTCATCTCTAACAGGGACTGGGGCCAACGTCCTGACTTTC.

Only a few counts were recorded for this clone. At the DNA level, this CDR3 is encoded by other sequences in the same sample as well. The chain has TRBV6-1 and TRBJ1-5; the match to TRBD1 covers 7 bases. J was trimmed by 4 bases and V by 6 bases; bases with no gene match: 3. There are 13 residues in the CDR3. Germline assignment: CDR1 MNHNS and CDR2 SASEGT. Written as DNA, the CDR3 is TGTGCCAGCAGCCTACAGGGGAATCAGCCCCAGCATTTT. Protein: CASSLQGNQPQHF.

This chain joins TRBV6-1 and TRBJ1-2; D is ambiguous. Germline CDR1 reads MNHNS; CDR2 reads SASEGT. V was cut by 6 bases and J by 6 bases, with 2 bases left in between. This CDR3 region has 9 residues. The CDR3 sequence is CASRDGYTF. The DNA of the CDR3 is TGTGCCAGCAGAGATGGCTACACCTTC.

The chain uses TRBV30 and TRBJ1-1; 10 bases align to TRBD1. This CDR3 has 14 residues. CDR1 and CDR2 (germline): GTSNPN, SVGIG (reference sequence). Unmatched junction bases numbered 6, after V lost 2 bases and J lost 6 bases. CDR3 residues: CAWSTTGGLAEAFF. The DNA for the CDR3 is TGTGCCTGGAGTACGACAGGGGGCTTAGCTGAAGCTTTCTTT.

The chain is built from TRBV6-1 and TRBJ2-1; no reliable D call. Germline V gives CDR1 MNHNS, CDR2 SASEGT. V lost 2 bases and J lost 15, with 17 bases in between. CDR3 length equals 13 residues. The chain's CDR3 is CASSETLATGRFF. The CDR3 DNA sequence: TGTGCCAGCAGTGAAACCTTGGCCACCGGGCGGTTCTTC.

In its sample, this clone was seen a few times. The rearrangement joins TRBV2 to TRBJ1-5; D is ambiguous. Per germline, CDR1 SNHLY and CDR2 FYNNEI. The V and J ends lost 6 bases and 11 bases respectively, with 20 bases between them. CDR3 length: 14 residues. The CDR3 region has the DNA TGTGCCAGCAGCCCCTTTCCCCAAGATCAAGCCCAGCATTTT. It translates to CASSPFPQDQAQHF.

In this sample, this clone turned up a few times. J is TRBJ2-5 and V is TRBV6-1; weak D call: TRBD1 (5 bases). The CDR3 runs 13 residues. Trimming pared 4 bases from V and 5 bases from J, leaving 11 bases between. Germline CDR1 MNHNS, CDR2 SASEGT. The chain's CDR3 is CASSVAGRETQYF. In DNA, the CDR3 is TGTGCCAGCAGTGTTGCAGGGCGGGAGACCCAGTACTTC.